This T cell receptor (beta chain) is from a study of blood T cell repertoires in COVID-19. The germline CDR1 and CDR2 sequences are SQVTM and ANQGSEA. This CDR3 has 16 residues. Trimming cost V 6 bases and J 5 bases; bases outside gene matches: 16. Sequencing used immunoSEQ multiplex PCR; TCRdb keeps in-frame clones, though not all of them. The sample gives about 130,000 clones, around 83% of which show up once; over 15% is in the top ten. The V call is TRBV29-1, the J call TRBJ2-1; 7 bases are a match to TRBD1. This TCR came from a woman aged 50 to 65 with acute or convalescent COVID-19. Sample: peripheral blood. The CDR3 coding sequence is TGCAGCGTCCAAGCAGCCGGGACAGCCGAGAACAATGAGCAGTTCTTC. As protein: CSVQAAGTAENNEQFF.